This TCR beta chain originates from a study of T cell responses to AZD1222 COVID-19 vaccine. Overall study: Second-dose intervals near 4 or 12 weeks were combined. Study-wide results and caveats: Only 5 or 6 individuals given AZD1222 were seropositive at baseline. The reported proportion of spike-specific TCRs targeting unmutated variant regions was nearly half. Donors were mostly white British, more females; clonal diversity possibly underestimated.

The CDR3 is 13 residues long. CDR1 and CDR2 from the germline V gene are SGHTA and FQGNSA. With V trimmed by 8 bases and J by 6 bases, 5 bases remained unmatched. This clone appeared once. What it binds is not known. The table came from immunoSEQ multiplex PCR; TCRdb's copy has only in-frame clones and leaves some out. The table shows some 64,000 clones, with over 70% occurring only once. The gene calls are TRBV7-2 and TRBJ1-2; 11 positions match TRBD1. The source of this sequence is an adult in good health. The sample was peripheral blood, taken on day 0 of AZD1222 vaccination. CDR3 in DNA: TGTGCCAGCTCCTGGGGACAGGGGGATGGCTACACCTTC. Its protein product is CASSWGQGDGYTF.